The 15 T cell receptor beta chains in this list originate from one sample, sequenced in a study of T cells in Graves' hyperthyroidism and ophthalmopathy. Template material for amplifying TCR beta CDR3 regions consisted of RNA transcripts. The HTBI primer set drove a first-round RT-PCR of the TCR CDR3. From the multiplex PCR reads, TCRdb called clonotypes with MiXCR, one entry per CDR3 protein. There are some 600,000 distinct CDR3 sequences in the sample; approximately 13% occur only once, and 5% to 7% lies in the top ten. Sequenced sample: blood. The receptors originated from a woman under 40 with Graves' hyperthyroidism that later progressed to Graves' ophthalmopathy.

This clonotype was picked up many times. In DNA, the CDR3 is TGTGCCACCGCCTATAGCCAGGGGCCCTACGAGCAGTACTTC. This gives the protein CATAYSQGPYEQYF. The J gene is TRBJ2-7, the V gene TRBV15; D is perhaps TRBD1 (6 bases). Trimming took 8 bases from V and 2 from J, leaving 16 bases between them. Germline V gene data show CDR1 as LNHNV and CDR2 as YYDKDF (reference sequence). The CDR3 is 14 residues long.

This clonotype was seen only a few times. This chain connects TRBV28 to TRBJ2-3; TRBD1 or TRBD2 may be the D gene (5 bases each). CDR3 length equals 16 residues. Trimming shortened V by 5 bases and J by 2 bases, and 17 bases separated the two germline ends. Germline CDR1 and CDR2: MDHEN and SYDVKM. In DNA form, the CDR3 reads TGTGCCAGCAGTGGGAGCCAGGGCTCCCCCACAGATACGCAGTATTTT. Protein product: CASSGSQGSPTDTQYF. The full variable domain, in which reference TRBV28 and TRBJ2-3 provide the parts outside the CDR3, is DVKVTQSSRYLVKRTGEKVFLECVQDMDHENMFWYRQDPGLGLRLIYFSYDVKMKEKGDIPEGYSVSREKKERFSLILESASTNQTSMYLCASSGSQGSPTDTQYFGPGTRLTVL.

Many counts were recorded for this clonotype. V usage is TRBV6-1 and J usage is TRBJ2-1; 8 bases agree with TRBD2. V shed 7 bases, J shed 8 bases, and the junction held 10 bases outside the gene matches. Germline V CDR1 and CDR2: MNHNS, SASEGT. There are 14 residues in the CDR3. The CDR3 loop is CASILGGANYEQFF. The CDR3 DNA sequence: TGTGCCAGCATTCTCGGGGGGGCGAACTATGAGCAGTTCTTC.

CDR3 DNA: TGTGCCACCAGTGATCCCAGGACAGGGGGCATCAATGGCTACACCTTC. This encodes CATSDPRTGGINGYTF. V is TRBV24-1 and J is TRBJ1-2; 11 bases match TRBD1. The J segment lost 6 bases and the V segment lost 3 bases, leaving 8 bases of the junction unmatched. The CDR3 consists of 16 residues. Looked up from germline, CDR1 is KGHDR and CDR2 is SFDVKD.

This clonotype was counted a few times. The V call is TRBV24-1, the J call TRBJ2-7; no clear D. Germline V gives CDR1 KGHDR, CDR2 SFDVKD. The length of the CDR3 is 13 residues. V was pared by 4 bases and J by 3 bases, with 9 bases between. The chain's CDR3 is CATSDRAHYEQYF. For the CDR3, the DNA is TGTGCCACCAGTGACCGGGCCCACTACGAGCAGTACTTC.

The chain carries TRBV7-9 and TRBJ2-3; no reliable D call. This CDR3 is 12 amino acids long. Trimming removed 8 bases from V and 4 bases from J, with 10 bases in between. Germline CDR1 reads SEHNR; CDR2 reads FQNEAQ (reference sequence). The CDR3 DNA reads TGTGCCAGCTATTTGGTGGCAGATACGCAGTATTTT. Amino acids: CASYLVADTQYF.

This clonotype was counted at least ten times. The V gene is TRBV3-1, the J gene TRBJ1-1; D not certain. Germline CDR1 LGHDT, CDR2 YNNKEL (reference sequence). The CDR3 loop spans 12 amino acids. V was cut by 3 bases and J by 5 bases, with 7 bases left in between. CDR3 sequence reads: CASSQWETEAFF. As DNA, the CDR3 is TGTGCCAGCAGCCAGTGGGAAACTGAAGCTTTCTTT.

Many counts were recorded for this clonotype. DNA for the CDR3: TGTGCCAGCACCCTAGCGGGAGTTGGAGATACGCAGTATTTT. Translated: CASTLAGVGDTQYF. The rearrangement links TRBV6-1 to TRBJ2-3; 10 bases agree with TRBD2. V was clipped by 7 bases and J by 5 bases; unmatched bases: 6. Germline-derived CDR1 and CDR2 are MNHNS and SASEGT. The CDR3 covers 14 residues.

This chain connects TRBV6-2 or TRBV6-3 to TRBJ1-5; 8 bases align to TRBD1. The germline V gene encodes CDR1 MNHEY and CDR2 SVGEGT. The CDR3 totals 17 residues. The V gene end was trimmed by 5 bases and the J gene end by 1 base; junction bases not matched to a gene: 10. The CDR3 loop is CASSPLQGAHSNQPQHF. The CDR3 coding sequence is TGTGCCAGCAGTCCACTTCAGGGGGCGCACAGCAATCAGCCCCAGCATTTT.

This clonotype has a count of ten or more. J is TRBJ2-7 and V is TRBV5-1; D call uncertain. This CDR3 is 14 amino acids long. Trimming took 5 bases from V and 4 from J, leaving 16 bases between them. Germline CDR1 SGHRS, CDR2 YFSETQ. The CDR3 DNA reads as TGCGCCAGCAGTTACGTTTCCAACCGTTACGAGCAGTACTTC. This codes for CASSYVSNRYEQYF. Full variable domain (outside the CDR3, taken from reference TRBV5-1 and TRBJ2-7): KAGVTQTPRYLIKTRGQQVTLSCSPISGHRSVSWYQQTPGQGLQFLFEYFSETQRNKGNFPGRFSGRQFSNSRSEMNVSTLELGDSALYLCASSYVSNRYEQYFGPGTRLTVT.

This clonotype has at least ten counts. The CDR3 spells CASSLEAGKGYF. In DNA form, the CDR3 reads TGTGCCAGCAGCTTGGAAGCGGGAAAAGGGTACTTC. This sequence joins TRBV5-5 and TRBJ2-5, with 7 bases lining up with TRBD2. Germline V gives CDR1 SGHKS, CDR2 YYEKEE (reference sequence). CDR3 length equals 12 residues. After removal of 0 bases from V and 13 bases from J, the junction contained 6 bases not matched to a gene.

This sequence joins TRBV19 and TRBJ1-1; D is possibly TRBD1 (5 bases). Germline loops: CDR1 LNHDA, CDR2 SQIVND (reference sequence). Trimming pared 3 bases from V and 0 bases from J, leaving 14 bases between. CDR3 length equals 16 residues. CDR3 coding DNA: TGTGCCAGTAGTATGGCTGGACATTCACTGAACACTGAAGCTTTCTTT. Translation gives CASSMAGHSLNTEAFF.

This clonotype was observed many times. The chain recombines TRBV11-2 with TRBJ1-5; tentatively, D is TRBD1 (5 bases). Germline values: CDR1 SGHAT, CDR2 FQNNGV. V shed 0 bases and J shed 7 bases, with 10 bases lying between them. The CDR3 extends over 14 amino acids. The CDR3 DNA sequence: TGTGCCAGCAGCTTAGATCGGGGCCCCCAGCCCCAGCATTTT. Its translation is CASSLDRGPQPQHF.

The V call is TRBV27, the J call TRBJ1-4, with TRBD1 matching over 7 bases. The CDR3 covers 15 residues. The ends lost 5 bases at V and 8 bases at J; junction bases unmatched: 11. Germline lookup yields CDR1 MNHEY and CDR2 SMNVEV (reference sequence). The CDR3, as DNA: TGTGCCAGCAGTCATCGGAGACAGGGTAAAGAAAAACTGTTTTTT. Protein sequence: CASSHRRQGKEKLFF. The full variable domain, with the rest looked up from reference TRBV27 and TRBJ1-4, is EAQVTQNPRYLITVTGKKLTVTCSQNMNHEYMSWYRQDPGLGLRQIYYSMNVEVTDKGDVPEGYKVSRKEKRNFPLILESPSPNQTSLYFCASSHRRQGKEKLFFGSGTQLSVL.

In this sample, this clonotype turned up a few times. This CDR3 reads CASSPSGGSGANVLTF. The CDR3 region has the DNA TGTGCCAGCTCACCGAGTGGGGGCTCTGGGGCCAACGTCCTGACTTTC. The chain combines TRBV18 with TRBJ2-6; D could derive from TRBD1 or TRBD2 (5 bases each). CDR1 KGHSH and CDR2 LQKENI come from the germline V gene. V lost 3 bases and J 0 bases, leaving 9 bases between the germline ends. This CDR3 is 16 amino acids long.